A single TCR beta chain is shown here with its context. The antigen remains unidentified. J gave up 8 bases and V 5 bases, and 12 bases lay outside the gene matches. The CDR3 sequence is 16 residues long. Germline V CDR1 and CDR2: SEHNR, FQNEAQ (reference sequence). The data belong to a study of cytomegalovirus exposure and HLA in healthy donors. Study conclusions and caveats: Investigators reported 150 to 200 TCR beta chains as tied to cytomegalovirus.

It was with 60 Vbeta and 13 Jbeta primers that the PCR ran. Data came from immunoSEQ multiplex PCR; TCRdb stores just in-frame clones and leaves some out. The data contain some 200,000 clones, less than 90% of them singletons. Healthy bone marrow donors supplied every sample. The rearrangement links TRBV7-9 to TRBJ2-1, with 10 bases that match TRBD2. This TCR was sampled from a girl less than two years old in good health and CMV-seronegative. Sequenced material: PBMCs. The CDR3 is CASSPRGAGGPHEQFF. CDR3 nucleotides: TGTGCCAGCAGCCCCAGAGGAGCGGGGGGGCCGCATGAGCAGTTCTTC.